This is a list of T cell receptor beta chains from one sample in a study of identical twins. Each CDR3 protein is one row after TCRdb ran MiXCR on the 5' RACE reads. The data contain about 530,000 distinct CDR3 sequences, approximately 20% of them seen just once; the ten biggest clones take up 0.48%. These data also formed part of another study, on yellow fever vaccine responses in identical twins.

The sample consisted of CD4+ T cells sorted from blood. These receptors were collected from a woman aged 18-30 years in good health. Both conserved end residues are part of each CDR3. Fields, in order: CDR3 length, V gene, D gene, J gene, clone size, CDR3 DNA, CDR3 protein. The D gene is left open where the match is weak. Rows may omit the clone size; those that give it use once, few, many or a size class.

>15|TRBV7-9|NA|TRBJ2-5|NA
TGTGCCAGCAGCTTAAATTCGAACGACGGGGAGACCCAGTACTTC
CASSLNSNDGETQYF
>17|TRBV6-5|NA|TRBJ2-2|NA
TGTGCCAGCAGTTACTCGGGGGGCAGGGCGAACACCGGGGAGCTGTTTTTT
CASSYSGGRANTGELFF
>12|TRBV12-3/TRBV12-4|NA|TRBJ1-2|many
TGTGCCAGCAGTCCAGCTAATTATGGCTACACCTTC
CASSPANYGYTF
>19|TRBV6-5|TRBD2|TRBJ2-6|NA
TGTGCCAGCAGTTACTCGGGACTAGCGGTATCCTCTGGGGCCAACGTCCTGACTTTC
CASSYSGLAVSSGANVLTF
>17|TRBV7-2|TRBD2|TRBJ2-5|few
TGTGCCAGCAGCCTAGCGGGACTAGCGGGACACCAAGAGACCCAGTACTTC
CASSLAGLAGHQETQYF
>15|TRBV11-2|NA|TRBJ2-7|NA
TGTGCCAGCAGCTTAGATCCTAGCGCGATATACGAGCAGTACTTC
CASSLDPSAIYEQYF
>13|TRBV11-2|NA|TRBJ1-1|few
TGTGCCAGCAGCTTAGCGGCGTGGGGTATCGGTTTCTTT
CASSLAAWGIGFF
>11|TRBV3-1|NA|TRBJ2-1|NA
TGTGCCAGCTCTACAAAGAATGAGCAGTTCTTC
CASSTKNEQFF
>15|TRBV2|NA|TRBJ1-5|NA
TGTGCCAGCAGTGATCAGGGTCATACCGCTCAGCCCCAGCATTTT
CASSDQGHTAQPQHF
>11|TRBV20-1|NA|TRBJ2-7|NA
TGCAGTGCTGGTAGGGTCTACGAGCAGTACTTC
CSAGRVYEQYF
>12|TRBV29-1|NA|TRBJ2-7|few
TGCAGCGTTGAAGTCGTCTCCTACGAGCAGTACTTC
CSVEVVSYEQYF
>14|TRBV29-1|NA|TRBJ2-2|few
TGCAGCGTTCTGACGGGCGTGAACACCGGGGAGCTGTTTTTT
CSVLTGVNTGELFF
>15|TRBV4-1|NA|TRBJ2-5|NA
TGCGCCAGCAGCCAAACTCCGGGGGGCGCGGGGTCCCAGTACTTC
CASSQTPGGAGSQYF
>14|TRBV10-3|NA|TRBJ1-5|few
TGTGCCATCAGTGAATTTGGGCCCAATCAGCCCCAGCATTTT
CAISEFGPNQPQHF
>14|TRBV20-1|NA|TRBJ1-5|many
TGCAGTGCCGGCACCAGCGGCAGCAATCAGCCCCAGCATTTT
CSAGTSGSNQPQHF
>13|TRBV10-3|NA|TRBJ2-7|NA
TGTGCCATCAATGCCGGTCGGGCCTACGAGCAGTACTTC
CAINAGRAYEQYF
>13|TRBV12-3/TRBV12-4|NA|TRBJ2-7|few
TGTGCCAGCAGTTTGGGAAACCCTTTTGAGCAGTACTTC
CASSLGNPFEQYF
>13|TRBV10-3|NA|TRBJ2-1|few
TGTGCCAGTAACCCAGGGGCGGTCAATGAGCAGTTCTTC
CASNPGAVNEQFF
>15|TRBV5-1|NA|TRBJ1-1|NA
TGCGCCAGCAGCTTGGGCTTCCAGGCGAACACTGAAGCTTTCTTT
CASSLGFQANTEAFF
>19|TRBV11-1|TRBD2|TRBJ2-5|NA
TGTGCCAGCAGCTCCCCCAAATGGGCGGGAGACTTCGTACAAGAGACCCAGTACTTC
CASSSPKWAGDFVQETQYF
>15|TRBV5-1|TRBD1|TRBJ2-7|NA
TGCGCCAGCAGCTTAAACCGGGACAGTACCTACGAGCAGTACTTC
CASSLNRDSTYEQYF
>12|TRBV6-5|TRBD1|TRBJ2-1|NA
TGTGCCAGCAGCCCGGACAGGCTGGAGCAGTTCTTC
CASSPDRLEQFF
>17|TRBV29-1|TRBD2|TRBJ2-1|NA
TGCAGCGTTGAAGCGGAACCGGGACTAGCGGCTTACAATGAGCAGTTCTTC
CSVEAEPGLAAYNEQFF
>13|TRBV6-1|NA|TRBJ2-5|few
TGTGCCAGCAGTGAAAGGTACCAAGAGACCCAGTACTTC
CASSERYQETQYF
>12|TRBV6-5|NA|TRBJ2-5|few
TGTGCCAGCATGGAGGGTACAGGGACCCAGTACTTC
CASMEGTGTQYF
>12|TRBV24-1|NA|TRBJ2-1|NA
TGTGCCACCAGTGTAGGTTACAATGAGCAGTTCTTC
CATSVGYNEQFF
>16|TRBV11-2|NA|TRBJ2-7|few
TGTGCCAGCAGCTTAGATTTAGGTAGCGCTCCCTACGAGCAGTACTTC
CASSLDLGSAPYEQYF
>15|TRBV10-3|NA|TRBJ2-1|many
TGTGCCATCAGTGAGAGCAGCGGGTCTTATCATGAGCAGTTCTTC
CAISESSGSYHEQFF
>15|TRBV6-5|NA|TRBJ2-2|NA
TGTGCCAGCAGTTACGTCTGGGAGATGGGCGGGGAGCTGTTTTTT
CASSYVWEMGGELFF
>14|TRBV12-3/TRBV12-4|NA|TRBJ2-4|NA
TGTGCCAGCAGTTGGGGACACTCGGGGGACATTCAGTACTTC
CASSWGHSGDIQYF
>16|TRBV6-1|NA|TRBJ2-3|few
TGTGCCAGCAGAAAACAACAGGGTTTTAGCACAGATACGCAGTATTTT
CASRKQQGFSTDTQYF
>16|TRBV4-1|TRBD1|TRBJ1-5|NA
TGCGCCAGCAGCCAAGTCGGCAGGGGGCTGCATCAGCCCCAGCATTTT
CASSQVGRGLHQPQHF
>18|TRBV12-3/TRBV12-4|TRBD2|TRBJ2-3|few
TGTGCCAGCAGTTTAGGTAGGACTAGCGGAAAGGGCACAGATACGCAGTATTTT
CASSLGRTSGKGTDTQYF
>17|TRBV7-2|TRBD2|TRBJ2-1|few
TGTGCCAGCAGCTCCCGGGGGCGGACTAGCGGACACAATGAGCAGTTCTTC
CASSSRGRTSGHNEQFF
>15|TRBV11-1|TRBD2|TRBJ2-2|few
TGTGCCAGCAGCCCCGGGATAGCGGGCACCGGGGAGCTGTTTTTT
CASSPGIAGTGELFF
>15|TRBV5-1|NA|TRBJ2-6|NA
TGCGCCAGCAGCTTAACAGTCGCCGGGGCCAACGTCCTGACTTTC
CASSLTVAGANVLTF
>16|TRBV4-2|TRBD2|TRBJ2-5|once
TGTGCCAGCAGCCAAGATTGGACTAGCGGGAAGGAGACCCAGTACTTC
CASSQDWTSGKETQYF
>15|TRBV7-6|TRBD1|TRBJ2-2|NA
TGTGCCAGCAGCAAGGGACAGAGCAACACCGGGGAGCTGTTTTTT
CASSKGQSNTGELFF
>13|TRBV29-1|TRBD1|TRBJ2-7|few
TGCAGCGTTGCCGGGACAGGTCTCTACGAGCAGTACTTC
CSVAGTGLYEQYF
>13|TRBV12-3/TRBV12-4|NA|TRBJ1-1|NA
TGTGCCAGCAGTATGGTAGTGAACACTGAAGCTTTCTTT
CASSMVVNTEAFF
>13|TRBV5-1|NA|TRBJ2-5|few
TGCGCCAGCAGCTTACAGACCCAAGAGACCCAGTACTTC
CASSLQTQETQYF
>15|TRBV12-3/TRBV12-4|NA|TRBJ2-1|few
TGTGCCAGCAGTTTGGGGGTAAGTAACGACAATGAGCAGTTCTTC
CASSLGVSNDNEQFF
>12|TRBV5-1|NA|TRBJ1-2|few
TGCGCTTCGGGGAGGGAGAACTATGGCTACACCTTC
CASGRENYGYTF
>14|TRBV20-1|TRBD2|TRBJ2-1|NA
TGCAGTGCCCCCCGAACTAGCGGGCACCGGGAGCAGTTCTTC
CSAPRTSGHREQFF
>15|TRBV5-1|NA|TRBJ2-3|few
TGCGCCAGCAGCTCCAGGGAGTATGAAACAGATACGCAGTATTTT
CASSSREYETDTQYF
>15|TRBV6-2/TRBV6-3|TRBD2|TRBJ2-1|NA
TGTGCCAGCACCAAGCGGGAAGTCGCCTACAATGAGCAGTTCTTC
CASTKREVAYNEQFF
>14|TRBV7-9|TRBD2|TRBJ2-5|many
TGTGCCAGCAGCTTAGGACTAGCGGAAGAGACCCAGTACTTC
CASSLGLAEETQYF
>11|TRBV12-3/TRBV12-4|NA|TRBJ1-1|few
TGTGCCAGCAAGATGAACACTGAAGCTTTCTTT
CASKMNTEAFF
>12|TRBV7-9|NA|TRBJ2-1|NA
TGTGCCAGCAGCTTAGTCGCAGTTGAGCAGTTCTTC
CASSLVAVEQFF
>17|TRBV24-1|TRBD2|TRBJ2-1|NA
TGTGCCACCTCGGGGGGGGACACATACTATTCCTACAATGAGCAGTTCTTC
CATSGGDTYYSYNEQFF
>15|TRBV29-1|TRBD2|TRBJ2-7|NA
TGCAGCGTTGAAGGGGGCGGGACTACCCGTAGGGAGCAGTACTTC
CSVEGGGTTRREQYF
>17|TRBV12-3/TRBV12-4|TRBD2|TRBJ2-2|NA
TGTGCCAGCAGTTCCCCGGGACTAGCGGGAGTCACCGGGGAGCTGTTTTTT
CASSSPGLAGVTGELFF
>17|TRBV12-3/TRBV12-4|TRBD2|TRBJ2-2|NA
TGTGCCAGCAGACCGGGACTAGCGGTTATGAACACCGGGGAGCTGTTTTTT
CASRPGLAVMNTGELFF